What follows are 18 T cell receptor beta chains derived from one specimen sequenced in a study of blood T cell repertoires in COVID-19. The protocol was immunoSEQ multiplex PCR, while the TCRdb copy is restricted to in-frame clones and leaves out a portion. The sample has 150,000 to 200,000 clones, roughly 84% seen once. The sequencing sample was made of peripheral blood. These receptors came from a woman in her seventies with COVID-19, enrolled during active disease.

CDR3 residues: CASSYSRGGDSPLHF. CDR3 in DNA: TGTGCCAGCAGTTACTCGAGAGGAGGGGATTCACCCCTCCACTTT. J is TRBJ1-6 and V is TRBV6-5; maybe TRBD1 (5 bases). Germline lookup yields CDR1 MNHEY and CDR2 SVGAGI. V was trimmed by 0 bases and J by 8 bases, leaving 11 bases between them. This CDR3 contains 15 residues.

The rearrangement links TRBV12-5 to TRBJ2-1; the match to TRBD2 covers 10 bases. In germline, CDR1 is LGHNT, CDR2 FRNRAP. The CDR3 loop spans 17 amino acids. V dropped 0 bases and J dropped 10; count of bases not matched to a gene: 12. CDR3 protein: CASGLVRRSGGAGEQFF. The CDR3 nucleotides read TGTGCTAGTGGTTTGGTAAGGCGGAGCGGGGGGGCCGGGGAGCAGTTCTTC.

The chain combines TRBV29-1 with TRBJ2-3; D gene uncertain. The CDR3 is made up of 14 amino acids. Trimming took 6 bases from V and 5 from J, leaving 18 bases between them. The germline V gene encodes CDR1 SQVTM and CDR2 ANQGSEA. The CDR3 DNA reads TGCAGCGTCGGATTCCCGCAACCGGGAGATACGCAGTATTTT. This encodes CSVGFPQPGDTQYF.

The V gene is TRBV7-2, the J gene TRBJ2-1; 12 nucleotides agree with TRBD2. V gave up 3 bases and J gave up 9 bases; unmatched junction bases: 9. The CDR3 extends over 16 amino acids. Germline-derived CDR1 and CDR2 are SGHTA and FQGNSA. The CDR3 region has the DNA TGTGCCAGCAGCTTGGATCTAGCGGGAGGGCTCGGTGAGCAGTTCTTC. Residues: CASSLDLAGGLGEQFF.

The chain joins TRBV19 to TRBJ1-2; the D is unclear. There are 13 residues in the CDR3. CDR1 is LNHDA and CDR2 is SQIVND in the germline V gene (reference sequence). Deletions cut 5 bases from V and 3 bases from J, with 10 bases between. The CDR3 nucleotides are TGTGCCAGTAGTGAAGGCCTAGACTATGGCTACACCTTC. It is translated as CASSEGLDYGYTF.

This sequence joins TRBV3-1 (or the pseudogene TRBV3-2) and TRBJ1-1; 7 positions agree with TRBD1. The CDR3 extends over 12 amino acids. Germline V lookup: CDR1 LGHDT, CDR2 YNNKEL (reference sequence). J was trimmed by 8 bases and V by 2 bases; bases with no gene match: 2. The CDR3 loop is CASSQTGQEAFF. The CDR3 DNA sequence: TGTGCCAGCAGCCAAACGGGACAGGAAGCTTTCTTT.

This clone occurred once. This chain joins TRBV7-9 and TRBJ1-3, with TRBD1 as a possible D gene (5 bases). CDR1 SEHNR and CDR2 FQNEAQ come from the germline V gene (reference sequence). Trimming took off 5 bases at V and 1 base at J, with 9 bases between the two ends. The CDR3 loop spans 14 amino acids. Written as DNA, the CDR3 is TGTGCCAGCAGCCCCCAGGGTTCTGGAAACACCATATATTTT. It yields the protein CASSPQGSGNTIYF.

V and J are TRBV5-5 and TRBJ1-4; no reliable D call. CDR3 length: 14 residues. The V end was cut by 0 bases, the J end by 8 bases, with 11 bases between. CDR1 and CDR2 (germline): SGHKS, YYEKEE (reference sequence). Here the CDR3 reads CASSLVTRGEKLFF. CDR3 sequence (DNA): TGTGCCAGCAGCTTGGTGACCCGCGGGGAAAAACTGTTTTTT. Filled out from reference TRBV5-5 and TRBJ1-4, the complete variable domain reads DAGVTQSPTHLIKTRGQQVTLRCSPISGHKSVSWYQQVLGQGPQFIFQYYEKEERGRGNFPDRFSARQFPNYSSELNVNALLLGDSALYLCASSLVTRGEKLFFGSGTQLSVL.

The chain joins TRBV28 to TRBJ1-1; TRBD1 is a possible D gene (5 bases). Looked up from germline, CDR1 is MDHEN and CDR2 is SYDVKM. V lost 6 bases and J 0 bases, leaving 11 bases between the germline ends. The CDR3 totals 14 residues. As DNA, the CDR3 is TGTGCCAGCAGCGGGGGACCCCTGAACACTGAAGCTTTCTTT. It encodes CASSGGPLNTEAFF.

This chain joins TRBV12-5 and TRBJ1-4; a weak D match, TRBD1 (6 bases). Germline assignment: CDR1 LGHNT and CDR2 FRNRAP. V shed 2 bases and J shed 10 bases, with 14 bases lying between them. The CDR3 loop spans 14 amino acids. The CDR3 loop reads CASGLSGAWGKLFF. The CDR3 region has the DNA TGTGCTAGTGGTTTGTCAGGGGCATGGGGAAAACTGTTTTTT.

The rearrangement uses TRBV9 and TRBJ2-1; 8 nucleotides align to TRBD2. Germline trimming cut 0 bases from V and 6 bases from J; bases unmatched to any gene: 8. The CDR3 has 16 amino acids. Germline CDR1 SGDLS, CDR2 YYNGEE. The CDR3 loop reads CASSVDSGIGLNEQFF. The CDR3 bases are TGTGCCAGCAGCGTAGATAGCGGGATCGGTCTCAATGAGCAGTTCTTC.

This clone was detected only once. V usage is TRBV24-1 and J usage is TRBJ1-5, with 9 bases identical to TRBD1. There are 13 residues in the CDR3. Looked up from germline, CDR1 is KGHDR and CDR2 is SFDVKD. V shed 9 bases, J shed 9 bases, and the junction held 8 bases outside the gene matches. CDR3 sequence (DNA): TGTGCCACCGGGGGACAGGGCCTAGGGCCCCAGCATTTT. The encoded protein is CATGGQGLGPQHF.

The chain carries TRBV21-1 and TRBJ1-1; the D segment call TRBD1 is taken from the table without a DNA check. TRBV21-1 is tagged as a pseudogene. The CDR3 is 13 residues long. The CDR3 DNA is TGTGCCAGCAGCAATCAGGGGGTAACTGAAGCTTTCTTT. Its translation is CASSNQGVTEAFF.

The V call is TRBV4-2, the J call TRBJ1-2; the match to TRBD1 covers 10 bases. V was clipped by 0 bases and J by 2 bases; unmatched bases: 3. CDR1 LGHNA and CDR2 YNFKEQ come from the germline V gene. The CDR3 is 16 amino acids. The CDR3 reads CASSQDAGQGNYGYTF. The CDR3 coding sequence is TGTGCCAGCAGCCAAGATGCGGGACAGGGGAACTATGGCTACACCTTC.

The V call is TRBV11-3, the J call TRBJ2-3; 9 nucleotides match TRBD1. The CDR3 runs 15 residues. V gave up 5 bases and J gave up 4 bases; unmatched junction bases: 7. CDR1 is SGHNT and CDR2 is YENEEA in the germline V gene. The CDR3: CASSPSGQGADTQYF. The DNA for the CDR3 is TGTGCCAGCAGCCCGTCGGGACAGGGCGCAGATACGCAGTATTTT.

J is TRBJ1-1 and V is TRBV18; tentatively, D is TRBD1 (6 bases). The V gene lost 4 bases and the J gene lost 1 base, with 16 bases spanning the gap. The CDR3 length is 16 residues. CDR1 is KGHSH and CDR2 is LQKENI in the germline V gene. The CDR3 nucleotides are TGTGCCAGCTCACAAGTAACAGGGTTTAAGAACACTGAAGCTTTCTTT. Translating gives CASSQVTGFKNTEAFF.

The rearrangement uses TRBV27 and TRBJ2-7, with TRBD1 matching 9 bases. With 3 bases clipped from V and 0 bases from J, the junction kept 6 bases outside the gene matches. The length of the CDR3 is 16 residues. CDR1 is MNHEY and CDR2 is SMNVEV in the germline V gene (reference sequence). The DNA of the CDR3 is TGTGCCAGCAGTTTGACGGGACAGGGATTCTCCTACGAGCAGTACGTC. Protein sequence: CASSLTGQGFSYEQYV.

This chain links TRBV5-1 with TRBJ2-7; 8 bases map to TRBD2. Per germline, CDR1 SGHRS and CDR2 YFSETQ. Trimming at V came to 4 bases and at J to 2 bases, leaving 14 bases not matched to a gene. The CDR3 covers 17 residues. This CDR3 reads CASSLGLLAGITYEQYF. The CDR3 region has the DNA TGCGCCAGCAGCCTGGGACTCTTAGCGGGGATTACCTACGAGCAGTACTTC.